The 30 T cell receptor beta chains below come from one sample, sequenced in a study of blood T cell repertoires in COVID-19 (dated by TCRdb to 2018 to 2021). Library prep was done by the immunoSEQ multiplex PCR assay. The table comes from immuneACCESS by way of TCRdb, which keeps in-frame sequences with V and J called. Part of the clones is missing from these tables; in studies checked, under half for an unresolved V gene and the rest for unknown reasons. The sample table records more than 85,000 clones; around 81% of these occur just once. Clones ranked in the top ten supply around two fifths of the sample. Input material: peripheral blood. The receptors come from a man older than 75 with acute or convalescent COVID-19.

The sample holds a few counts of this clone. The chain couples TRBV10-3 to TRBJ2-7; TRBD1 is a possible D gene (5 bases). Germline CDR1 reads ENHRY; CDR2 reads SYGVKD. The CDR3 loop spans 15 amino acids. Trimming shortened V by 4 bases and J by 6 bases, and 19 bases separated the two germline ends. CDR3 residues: CAISAAGIETSEQYF. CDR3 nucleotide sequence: TGTGCCATCAGTGCAGCAGGGATTGAGACCTCCGAGCAGTACTTC.

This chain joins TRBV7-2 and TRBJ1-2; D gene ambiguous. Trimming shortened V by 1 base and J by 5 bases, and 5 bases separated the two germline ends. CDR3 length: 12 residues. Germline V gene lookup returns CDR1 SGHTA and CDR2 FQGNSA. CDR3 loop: CASSLDGYGYTF. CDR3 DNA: TGTGCCAGCAGCTTAGACGGGTATGGCTACACCTTC. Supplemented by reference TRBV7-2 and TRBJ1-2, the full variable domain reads GAGVSQSPSNKVTEKGKDVELRCDPISGHTALYWYRQSLGQGLEFLIYFQGNSAPDKSGLPSDRFSAERTGGSVSTLTIQRTQQEDSAVYLCASSLDGYGYTFGSGTRLTVV.

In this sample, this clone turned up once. DNA of the CDR3: TGTGCCAGCAGTGGGACAGGGAGCTCCTACGAGCAGTACTTC. This codes for CASSGTGSSYEQYF. This rearrangement joins TRBV2 to TRBJ2-7; 8 bases are a match to TRBD1. Trimming at V came to 4 bases and at J to 0 bases, leaving 2 bases not matched to a gene. Looked up from germline, CDR1 is SNHLY and CDR2 is FYNNEI. The CDR3 contains 14 residues.

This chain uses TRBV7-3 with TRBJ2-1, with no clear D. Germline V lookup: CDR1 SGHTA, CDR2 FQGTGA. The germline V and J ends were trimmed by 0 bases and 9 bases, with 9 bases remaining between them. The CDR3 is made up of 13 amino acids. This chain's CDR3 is CASSLTPAVEQFF. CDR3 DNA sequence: TGTGCCAGCAGCTTAACACCCGCGGTTGAGCAGTTCTTC. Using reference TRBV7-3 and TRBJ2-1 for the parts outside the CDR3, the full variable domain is GAGVSQTPSNKVTEKGKYVELRCDPISGHTALYWYRQSLGQGPEFLIYFQGTGAADDSGLPNDRFFAVRPEGSVSTLKIQRTERGDSAVYLCASSLTPAVEQFFGPGTRLTVL.

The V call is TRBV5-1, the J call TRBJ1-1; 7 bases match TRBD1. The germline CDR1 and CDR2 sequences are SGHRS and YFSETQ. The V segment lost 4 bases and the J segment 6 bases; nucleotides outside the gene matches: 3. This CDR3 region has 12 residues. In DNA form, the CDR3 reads TGCGCCAGCAGCGACGGGACAGCTGAAGCTTTCTTT. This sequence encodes CASSDGTAEAFF.

CDR3 residues: CASSESGTYDSPLHF. The CDR3, as DNA: TGTGCCAGCAGTGAAAGTGGGACATACGATTCACCCCTCCACTTT. The J gene is TRBJ1-6, the V gene TRBV6-1; TRBD1 might be the D (6 bases). Germline CDR1 MNHNS, CDR2 SASEGT. The length of the CDR3 is 15 residues. Between the trimmed V and J ends, which lost 2 bases and 8 bases, there was a span of 13 bases.

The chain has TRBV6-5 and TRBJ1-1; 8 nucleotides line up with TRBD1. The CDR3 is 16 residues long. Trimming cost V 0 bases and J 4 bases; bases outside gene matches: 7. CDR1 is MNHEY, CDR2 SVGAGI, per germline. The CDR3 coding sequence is TGTGCCAGCAGTTACTCTGGGACAGGACAGGGCACTGAAGCTTTCTTT. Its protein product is CASSYSGTGQGTEAFF.

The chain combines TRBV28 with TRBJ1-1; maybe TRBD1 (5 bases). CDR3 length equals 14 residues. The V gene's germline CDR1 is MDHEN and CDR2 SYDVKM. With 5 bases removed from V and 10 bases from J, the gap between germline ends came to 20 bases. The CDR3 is CASSTGGATGGAFF. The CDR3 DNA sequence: TGTGCCAGCAGTACCGGCGGGGCCACTGGGGGAGCTTTCTTT. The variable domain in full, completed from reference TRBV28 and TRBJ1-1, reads DVKVTQSSRYLVKRTGEKVFLECVQDMDHENMFWYRQDPGLGLRLIYFSYDVKMKEKGDIPEGYSVSREKKERFSLILESASTNQTSMYLCASSTGGATGGAFFGQGTRLTVV.

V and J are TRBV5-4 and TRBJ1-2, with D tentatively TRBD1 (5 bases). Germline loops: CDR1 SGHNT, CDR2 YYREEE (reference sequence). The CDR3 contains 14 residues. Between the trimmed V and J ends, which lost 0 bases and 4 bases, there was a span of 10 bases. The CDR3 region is CASSLDRRAYGYTF. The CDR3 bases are TGTGCCAGCAGCTTGGACCGCAGGGCCTATGGCTACACCTTC.

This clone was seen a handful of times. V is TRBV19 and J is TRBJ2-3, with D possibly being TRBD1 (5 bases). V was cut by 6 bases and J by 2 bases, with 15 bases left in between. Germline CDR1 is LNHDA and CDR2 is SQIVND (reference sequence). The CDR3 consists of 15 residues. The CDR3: CASSPQAGITDTQYF. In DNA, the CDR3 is TGTGCCAGTAGCCCCCAGGCAGGGATCACAGATACGCAGTATTTT.

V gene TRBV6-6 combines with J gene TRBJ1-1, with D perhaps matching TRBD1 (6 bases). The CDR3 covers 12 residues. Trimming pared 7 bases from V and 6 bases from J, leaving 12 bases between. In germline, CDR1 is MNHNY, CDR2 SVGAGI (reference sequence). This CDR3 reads CASKREGAEAFF. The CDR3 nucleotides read TGTGCCAGCAAAAGGGAGGGGGCTGAAGCTTTCTTT.

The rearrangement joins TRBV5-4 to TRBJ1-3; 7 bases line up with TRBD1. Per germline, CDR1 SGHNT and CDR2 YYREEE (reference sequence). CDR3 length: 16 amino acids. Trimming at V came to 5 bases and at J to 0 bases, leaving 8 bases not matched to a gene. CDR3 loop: CASSTGQLRSGNTIYF. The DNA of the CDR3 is TGTGCCAGCAGTACGGGACAGCTTCGCTCTGGAAACACCATATATTTT.

CDR3 bases: TGTGCCACCAGTGATTTGCTCGGGACAGTAGGAGCTGTGGATACGCAGTATTTT. This codes for CATSDLLGTVGAVDTQYF. This sequence joins TRBV24-1 and TRBJ2-3; 7 positions agree with TRBD1. The CDR3 sequence is 18 residues long. Per germline, CDR1 KGHDR and CDR2 SFDVKD. V was clipped by 0 bases and J by 6 bases; unmatched bases: 14.

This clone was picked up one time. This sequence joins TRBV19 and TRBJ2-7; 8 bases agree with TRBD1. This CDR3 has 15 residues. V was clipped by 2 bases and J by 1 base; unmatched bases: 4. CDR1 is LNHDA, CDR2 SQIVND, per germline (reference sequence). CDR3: CASSISNRGSYEQYF. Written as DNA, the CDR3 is TGTGCCAGTAGTATAAGCAACAGGGGGTCCTACGAGCAGTACTTC.

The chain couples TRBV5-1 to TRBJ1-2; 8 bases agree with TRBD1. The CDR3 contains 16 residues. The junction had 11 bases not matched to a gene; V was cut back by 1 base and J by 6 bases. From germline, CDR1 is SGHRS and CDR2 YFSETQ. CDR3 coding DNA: TGCGCCAGCAGCTTGACTGCCGGACAGGGAAGGGATGGCTACACCTTC. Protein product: CASSLTAGQGRDGYTF.

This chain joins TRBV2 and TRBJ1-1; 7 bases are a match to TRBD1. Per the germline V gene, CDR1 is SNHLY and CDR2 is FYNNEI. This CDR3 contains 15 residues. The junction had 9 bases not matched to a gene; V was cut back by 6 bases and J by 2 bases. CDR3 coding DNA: TGTGCCAGCAGACCGGAGTCAGGGGGTAACACTGAAGCTTTCTTT. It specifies CASRPESGGNTEAFF.

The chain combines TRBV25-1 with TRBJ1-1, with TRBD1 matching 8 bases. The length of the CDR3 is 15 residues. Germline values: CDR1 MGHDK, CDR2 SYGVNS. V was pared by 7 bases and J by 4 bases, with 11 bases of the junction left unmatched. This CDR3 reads CASNTDRASGTEAFF. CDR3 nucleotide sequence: TGTGCCAGCAATACGGACAGGGCAAGCGGCACTGAAGCTTTCTTT.

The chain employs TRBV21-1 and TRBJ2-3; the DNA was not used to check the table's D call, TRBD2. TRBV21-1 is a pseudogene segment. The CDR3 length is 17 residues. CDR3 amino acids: CASSKGASGGDTDTQYF. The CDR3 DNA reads TGTGCCAGCAGCAAAGGGGCTAGCGGAGGGGACACAGATACGCAGTATTTT.

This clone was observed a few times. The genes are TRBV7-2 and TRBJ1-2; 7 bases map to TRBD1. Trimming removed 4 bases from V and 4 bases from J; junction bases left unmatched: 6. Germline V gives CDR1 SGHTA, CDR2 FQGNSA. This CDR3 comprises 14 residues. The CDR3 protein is CASSSATGSYGYTF. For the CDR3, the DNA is TGTGCCAGCAGCTCAGCGACAGGGAGCTATGGCTACACCTTC.

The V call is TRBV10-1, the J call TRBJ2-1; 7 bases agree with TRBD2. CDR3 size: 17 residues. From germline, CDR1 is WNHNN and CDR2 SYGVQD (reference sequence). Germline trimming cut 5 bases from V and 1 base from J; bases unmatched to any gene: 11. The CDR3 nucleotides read TGCGCCAGCAGTAAAGAAGCGGGAATGGGATCCTACAATGAGCAGTTCTTC. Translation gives CASSKEAGMGSYNEQFF.

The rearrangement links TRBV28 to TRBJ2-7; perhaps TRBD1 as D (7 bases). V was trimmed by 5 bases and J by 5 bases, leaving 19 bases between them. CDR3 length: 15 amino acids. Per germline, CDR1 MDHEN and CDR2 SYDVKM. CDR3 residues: CASSITGTAGNEQYF. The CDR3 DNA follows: TGTGCCAGCAGTATAACCGGGACAGCGGGCAACGAGCAGTACTTC.

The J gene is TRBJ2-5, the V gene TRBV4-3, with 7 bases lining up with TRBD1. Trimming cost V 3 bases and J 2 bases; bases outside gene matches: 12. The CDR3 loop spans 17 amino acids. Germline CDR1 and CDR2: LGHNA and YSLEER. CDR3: CASSQQRDRTGQETQYF. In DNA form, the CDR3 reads TGCGCCAGCAGCCAGCAAAGGGACCGGACAGGACAAGAGACCCAGTACTTC.

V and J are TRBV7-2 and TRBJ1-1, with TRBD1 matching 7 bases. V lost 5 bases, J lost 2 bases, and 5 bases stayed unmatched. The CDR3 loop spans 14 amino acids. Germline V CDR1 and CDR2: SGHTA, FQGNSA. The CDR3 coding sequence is TGTGCCAGCAGCCCTGGGACAGCAAACACTGAAGCTTTCTTT. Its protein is CASSPGTANTEAFF.

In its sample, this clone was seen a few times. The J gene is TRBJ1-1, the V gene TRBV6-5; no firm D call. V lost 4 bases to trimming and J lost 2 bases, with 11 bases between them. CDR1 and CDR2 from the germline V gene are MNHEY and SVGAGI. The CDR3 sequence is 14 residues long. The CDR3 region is CASSLQPRNTEAFF. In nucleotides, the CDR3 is TGTGCCAGCAGTTTACAGCCTCGTAACACTGAAGCTTTCTTT.

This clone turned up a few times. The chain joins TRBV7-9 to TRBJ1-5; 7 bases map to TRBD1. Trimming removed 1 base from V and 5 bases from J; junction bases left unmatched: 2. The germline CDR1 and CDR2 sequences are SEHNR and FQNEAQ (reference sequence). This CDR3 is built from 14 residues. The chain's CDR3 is CASSLGQGDQPQHF. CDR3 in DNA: TGTGCCAGCAGCTTAGGACAGGGCGATCAGCCCCAGCATTTT.

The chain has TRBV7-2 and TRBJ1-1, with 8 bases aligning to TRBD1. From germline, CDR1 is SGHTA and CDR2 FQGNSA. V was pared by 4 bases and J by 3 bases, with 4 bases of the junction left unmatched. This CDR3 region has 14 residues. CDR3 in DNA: TGTGCCAGCAGCTCAACAGGGGGGGACACTGAAGCTTTCTTT. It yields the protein CASSSTGGDTEAFF.

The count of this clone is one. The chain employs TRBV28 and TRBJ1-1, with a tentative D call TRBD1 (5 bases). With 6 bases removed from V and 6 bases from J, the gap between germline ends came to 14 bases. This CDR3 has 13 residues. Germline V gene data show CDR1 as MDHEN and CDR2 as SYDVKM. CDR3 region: CASRAQGGSEAFF. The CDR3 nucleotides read TGTGCCAGCAGGGCCCAGGGAGGATCTGAAGCTTTCTTT.

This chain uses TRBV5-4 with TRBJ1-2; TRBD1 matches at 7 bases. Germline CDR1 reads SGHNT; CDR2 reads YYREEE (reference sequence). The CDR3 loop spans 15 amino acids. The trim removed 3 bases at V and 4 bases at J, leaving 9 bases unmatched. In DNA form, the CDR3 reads TGTGCCAGCAGCTGGGGGACAGAGAGTTTCTATGGCTACACCTTC. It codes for CASSWGTESFYGYTF.

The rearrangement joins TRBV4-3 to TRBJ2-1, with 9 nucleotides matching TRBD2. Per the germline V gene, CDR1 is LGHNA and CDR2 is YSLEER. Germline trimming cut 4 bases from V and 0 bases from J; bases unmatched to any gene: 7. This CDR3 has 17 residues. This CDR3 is CASSPSLAGLSYNEQFF. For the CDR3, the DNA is TGCGCCAGCAGCCCGTCTCTAGCGGGGCTCTCCTACAATGAGCAGTTCTTC.

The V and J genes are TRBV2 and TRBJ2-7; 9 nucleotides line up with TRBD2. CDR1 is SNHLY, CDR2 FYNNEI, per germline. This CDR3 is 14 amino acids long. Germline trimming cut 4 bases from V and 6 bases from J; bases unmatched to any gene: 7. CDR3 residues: CASSGLAERSEQYF. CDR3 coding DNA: TGTGCCAGCAGTGGACTAGCGGAGAGGTCCGAGCAGTACTTC.